This T cell receptor beta chain was documented in a study of patients and donors after allogeneic stem cell transplantation. Per germline, CDR1 SGHKS and CDR2 YYEKEE (reference sequence). The trim removed 5 bases at V and 0 bases at J, leaving 7 bases unmatched. The CDR3 runs 18 residues. In its sample, this clonotype is medium-sized. TCRdb re-called the RT-PCR reads through MiXCR, storing one row per CDR3 protein. The sample includes 1,900 or so distinct CDR3 sequences, about 4.7% of them seen just once. The sample was blood, either unsorted or a sorted T cell fraction (not recorded which). This clonotype was obtained from a human donor who was either an allogeneic HSCT recipient or a stem cell or donor lymphocyte infusion donor (not recorded which). It is not recorded whose cells these are; they may come from a transplant donor. This chain uses TRBV5-5 with TRBJ2-3; 15 bases are shared with TRBD2. The CDR3 is CASRAGTSGRSSTDTQYF. CDR3 bases: TGTGCCAGCAGGGCCGGGACTAGCGGGAGGTCTAGCACAGATACGCAGTATTTT.